The 10 T cell receptor beta chains below come from one sample, sequenced in a study of radiotherapy plus CTLA-4 blockade in lung cancer. TCRdb keeps only in-frame clones here, not all; method: immunoSEQ multiplex PCR. The sample lists approximately 110,000 clones; roughly four fifths were seen once. The material sequenced was peripheral blood, taken from a patient treated with radiotherapy plus ipilimumab. Source of these receptors: a human donor with non-small cell lung cancer that progressed on radiotherapy plus ipilimumab. Some clones in this sample may be carry-over from other donors' samples.

The gene calls are TRBV5-1 and TRBJ2-1; D may be TRBD2 (6 bases). The germline V gene has CDR1 SGHRS and CDR2 YFSETQ. This CDR3 spans 16 amino acids. The V and J ends lost 4 bases and 4 bases respectively, with 18 bases between them. The CDR3 DNA follows: TGCGCCAGCAGCGACGTTCCTGGCGGGGAATACAATGAGCAGTTCTTC. Translation gives CASSDVPGGEYNEQFF.

The sample holds one count of this clone. The gene calls are TRBV19 and TRBJ2-7; the match to TRBD1 covers 10 bases. The germline CDR1 and CDR2 sequences are LNHDA and SQIVND (reference sequence). This CDR3 contains 17 residues. V was clipped by 5 bases and J by 6 bases; unmatched bases: 16. For the CDR3, the DNA is TGTGCCAGTAGTGCCCGGGGACAGGGGTACGGGTCCAGCGAGCAGTACTTC. Amino acids: CASSARGQGYGSSEQYF.

V and J are TRBV6-1 and TRBJ1-1; D unresolved. With 7 bases removed from V and 2 bases from J, the gap between germline ends came to 11 bases. Germline loops: CDR1 MNHNS, CDR2 SASEGT. The CDR3 is 13 residues long. The DNA of the CDR3 is TGTGCCAGCACTCTTCACCGAAACACTGAAGCTTTCTTT. Encoded protein: CASTLHRNTEAFF.

The chain links TRBV4-2 to TRBJ2-1; D uncertain. CDR3 size: 15 residues. V dropped 3 bases and J dropped 0 bases, with 9 bases sitting between them. CDR1 and CDR2 from the germline V gene are LGHNA and YNFKEQ. DNA of the CDR3: TGTGCCAGCAGCCAGATTTCGAGCTCCTACAATGAGCAGTTCTTC. Amino acid sequence: CASSQISSSYNEQFF.

This clone was seen only a few times. The chain is built from TRBV5-1 and TRBJ1-2; a weak D match, TRBD1 (6 bases). The CDR3 has 15 residues. V dropped 4 bases and J dropped 8 bases, with 21 bases sitting between them. The germline V gene has CDR1 SGHRS and CDR2 YFSETQ. The CDR3 sequence is CASSQTGLSGGGYTF. CDR3 bases: TGCGCCAGCAGCCAAACAGGGCTCTCCGGGGGCGGCTACACCTTC. The entire variable domain, with the rest obtained from reference TRBV5-1 and TRBJ1-2, is as follows: KAGVTQTPRYLIKTRGQQVTLSCSPISGHRSVSWYQQTPGQGLQFLFEYFSETQRNKGNFPGRFSGRQFSNSRSEMNVSTLELGDSALYLCASSQTGLSGGGYTFGSGTRLTVV.

V and J are TRBV2 and TRBJ2-3, with D possibly matching TRBD2 (5 bases). Germline V gene data show CDR1 as SNHLY and CDR2 as FYNNEI. Trimming shortened V by 4 bases and J by 3 bases, and 8 bases separated the two germline ends. The length of the CDR3 is 13 residues. CDR3 nucleotides: TGTGCCAGCAGTGGTCCGGGGACAGATACGCAGTATTTT. Its protein product is CASSGPGTDTQYF.

J is TRBJ2-7 and V is TRBV28; D is possibly TRBD1 (6 bases). CDR3 length equals 12 residues. Trimming took off 8 bases at V and 3 bases at J, with 11 bases between the two ends. Germline V gene sequence: CDR1 MDHEN, CDR2 SYDVKM. The CDR3 loop is CASHQQGYEQYF. Written as DNA, the CDR3 is TGTGCCAGCCACCAACAGGGCTACGAGCAGTACTTC.

V usage is TRBV19 and J usage is TRBJ1-5; 9 positions agree with TRBD1. The V gene's germline CDR1 is LNHDA and CDR2 SQIVND (reference sequence). This CDR3 region has 13 residues. The V and J ends lost 8 bases and 6 bases, in that order; junction bases with no gene match: 5. The CDR3 sequence is CASETGGGQPQHF. CDR3 DNA: TGTGCCAGTGAAACAGGGGGCGGTCAGCCCCAGCATTTT.

V is TRBV7-3 and J is TRBJ1-2; a weak D match, TRBD1 (6 bases). Per germline, CDR1 SGHTA and CDR2 FQGTGA. V shed 5 bases and J shed 4 bases, with 17 bases lying between them. This CDR3 has 15 amino acids. DNA for the CDR3: TGTGCCAGCAGCCCAGGACAGAGTACCACCTATGGCTACACCTTC. Amino acid sequence: CASSPGQSTTYGYTF.

Turning to this clone: A read error may account for a junction end that differs from germline. This chain uses TRBV5-1 with TRBJ1-1, with 10 bases matching TRBD1. This CDR3 spans 16 amino acids. Looked up from germline, CDR1 is SGHRS and CDR2 is YFSETQ. The CDR3 coding sequence is TGCGCCAGCAGCAGCGGACAGGGGGGGATGAAAACTGAAGCTTTCTTT. The encoded protein is CASSSGQGGMKTEAFF.